Each of the 28 T cell receptor beta chains below was sequenced from the same sample in a study of T cells after yellow fever vaccination. TCRdb re-derived calls from the 5' RACE reads in MiXCR, one entry per CDR3 protein. The repertoire has nearly 350,000 distinct CDR3 sequences, less than 9.5% of them found once; the top ten carry about 16%. Sample: PBMCs, taken around 45 days after the first yellow fever vaccination. The receptors come from a man between 18 and 29 years old who received the YFV17D yellow fever vaccine.

This clonotype turned up a few times. V is TRBV21-1 and J is TRBJ2-1; TRBD1 is the table's D call, not checked against the DNA. TRBV21-1 is given as a pseudogene. CDR3 length: 16 residues. The CDR3 DNA sequence: TGTGCCAGCAGCATTAGAGGGGGGATCGGGAGCAATGAGCAGTTCTTC. It specifies CASSIRGGIGSNEQFF.

This clonotype was picked up a small number of times. The CDR3 protein is CASSLEPLGDTQYF. The CDR3 DNA is TGCGCCAGCAGCTTGGAGCCGCTCGGGGATACGCAGTATTTT. The chain carries TRBV5-1 and TRBJ2-3; no clear D. V was cut by 0 bases and J by 6 bases, with 11 bases left in between. Germline V gene lookup returns CDR1 SGHRS and CDR2 YFSETQ. This CDR3 has 14 amino acids.

This chain links TRBV4-1 with TRBJ2-7; 9 bases map to TRBD1. The trim removed 2 bases at V and 5 bases at J, leaving 10 bases unmatched. The CDR3 extends over 16 amino acids. Germline V gene sequence: CDR1 MGHRA, CDR2 YSYEKL. The CDR3 DNA follows: TGCGCCAGCAGCCAACTTTACAGGGGGCGCTTAGACGAGCAGTACTTC. Translated: CASSQLYRGRLDEQYF.

This clonotype was counted only a few times. The V and J genes are TRBV30 and TRBJ1-1; D gene unclear. V was cut by 0 bases and J by 0 bases, with 8 bases left in between. The germline CDR1 and CDR2 sequences are GTSNPN and SVGIG (reference sequence). The CDR3 is made up of 14 amino acids. The CDR3 region is CAWSVWAVNTEAFF. As DNA, the CDR3 is TGTGCCTGGAGTGTATGGGCGGTGAACACTGAAGCTTTCTTT.

The V call is TRBV7-2, the J call TRBJ2-1; 8 nucleotides align to TRBD2. The CDR3 totals 15 residues. Trimming at V came to 5 bases and at J to 0 bases, leaving 3 bases not matched to a gene. CDR1 and CDR2 from the germline V gene are SGHTA and FQGNSA. The CDR3 loop reads CASSRSGGSYNEQFF. In nucleotides, the CDR3 is TGTGCCAGCAGCCGGAGCGGGGGCTCCTACAATGAGCAGTTCTTC.

There are many counts of this clonotype. V gene TRBV7-2 combines with J gene TRBJ2-6; a possible D gene is TRBD1 (6 bases). Germline V gene sequence: CDR1 SGHTA, CDR2 FQGNSA. The V end lost 2 bases, the J end lost 0 bases, and 8 bases lay between the germline ends. The CDR3 is 16 amino acids. The CDR3 is CASSLQGPSGANVLTF. As DNA, the CDR3 is TGTGCCAGCAGCTTACAGGGGCCCTCTGGGGCCAACGTCCTGACTTTC.

The CDR3 spells CASSARTDFFTDTQYF. CDR3 DNA: TGTGCCAGCAGCGCCCGGACCGACTTTTTCACAGATACGCAGTATTTT. The chain employs TRBV9 and TRBJ2-3, with unresolved D. V was shortened by 3 bases and J by 2 bases, with 16 bases between the two germline ends. Looked up from germline, CDR1 is SGDLS and CDR2 is YYNGEE. The CDR3 has 16 residues.

J is TRBJ2-5 and V is TRBV7-7, with D unresolved. Trimming took off 0 bases at V and 3 bases at J, with 5 bases between the two ends. The CDR3 has 13 residues. Germline values: CDR1 SSHAT, CDR2 FNYEAQ (reference sequence). CDR3 residues: CASSLAAKETQYF. The CDR3 nucleotides read TGTGCCAGCAGCTTAGCGGCAAAAGAGACCCAGTACTTC.

In its sample, this clonotype was seen a few times. The chain combines TRBV10-3 with TRBJ1-2; D gene ambiguous. The CDR3 runs to 13 residues. Germline CDR1 ENHRY, CDR2 SYGVKD. V lost 11 bases and J 3 bases, leaving 16 bases between the germline ends. The CDR3 nucleotides read TGTGCCGCCGCTTCGGTGCCGGACTATGGCTACACCTTC. Translated, it gives CAAASVPDYGYTF.

This clonotype was counted only a few times. V and J are TRBV12-3 or TRBV12-4 and TRBJ2-7; perhaps TRBD1 as D (5 bases). V shed 5 bases and J shed 7 bases, with 12 bases lying between them. The CDR3 consists of 12 residues. The CDR3 DNA is TGTGCCAGCAGTCAAGGGGTTGAAGAGCAGTACTTC. It translates to CASSQGVEEQYF.

This clonotype was seen more than once but under ten times. J is TRBJ2-2 and V is TRBV4-1, with 12 nucleotides matching TRBD2. The V gene's germline CDR1 is MGHRA and CDR2 YSYEKL. The length of the CDR3 is 20 residues. J gave up 0 bases and V 4 bases, and 12 bases lay outside the gene matches. CDR3 bases: TGCGCCAGCAGCCTCCATAGGGGACTAGCGGGTCGACCGAACACCGGGGAGCTGTTTTTT. It specifies CASSLHRGLAGRPNTGELFF.

This clonotype has a count of ten or more. The J gene is TRBJ1-3, the V gene TRBV7-3; D remains unclear. Germline values: CDR1 SGHTA, CDR2 FQGTGA. The CDR3 has 12 residues. Deletions cut 11 bases from V and 2 bases from J, with 10 bases between. The CDR3: CAFYPAGNTIYF. CDR3 bases: TGTGCCTTCTACCCGGCTGGAAACACCATATATTTT.

V gene TRBV7-9 combines with J gene TRBJ2-1, with TRBD1 matching 7 bases. Trimming removed 4 bases from V and 3 bases from J; junction bases left unmatched: 6. The CDR3 sequence is 15 residues long. Germline CDR1 reads SEHNR; CDR2 reads FQNEAQ (reference sequence). CDR3 sequence reads: CASSSQGSFYNEQFF. CDR3 sequence (DNA): TGTGCCAGCAGCTCACAGGGGTCTTTCTACAATGAGCAGTTCTTC.

This clonotype was seen only a few times. This chain uses TRBV6-5 with TRBJ1-2; the D is unclear. The CDR3 is made up of 15 amino acids. V gave up 2 bases and J gave up 3 bases, with 13 bases separating them. Looked up from germline, CDR1 is MNHEY and CDR2 is SVGAGI. The CDR3 spells CASSYGSWADYGYTF. For the CDR3, the DNA is TGTGCCAGCAGTTACGGATCCTGGGCCGACTATGGCTACACCTTC.

This clonotype was counted a few times. The chain links TRBV28 to TRBJ1-3, with 11 bases identical to TRBD1. In germline, CDR1 is MDHEN, CDR2 SYDVKM. This CDR3 is 15 amino acids long. The junction had 9 bases not matched to a gene; V was cut back by 6 bases and J by 8 bases. The CDR3 is CASSKGGQGGHTIYF. The DNA for the CDR3 is TGTGCCAGCAGCAAAGGGGGACAGGGGGGGCACACCATATATTTT.

The chain joins TRBV20-1 to TRBJ2-7; possibly TRBD2 for D (5 bases). The ends were cut back, 4 bases at V and 4 bases at J, with 14 bases in the middle. The CDR3 spans 13 residues. Germline CDR1 DFQATT, CDR2 SNEGSKA (reference sequence). In DNA, the CDR3 is TGCAGTGCTACTCTTGCGACGGGGTACGAGCAGTACTTC. It translates to CSATLATGYEQYF.

The chain is built from TRBV18 and TRBJ2-1; no definite D call. V was cut by 3 bases and J by 0 bases, with 12 bases left in between. CDR3 length: 16 amino acids. From germline, CDR1 is KGHSH and CDR2 LQKENI. CDR3 DNA sequence: TGTGCCAGCTCACCCCCTGGCGGAAGCTCCTACAATGAGCAGTTCTTC. It yields the protein CASSPPGGSSYNEQFF.

This clonotype was observed a few times. The genes are TRBV5-4 and TRBJ2-7; the D gene is possibly TRBD2 (5 bases). CDR3 length equals 15 residues. Germline V gene sequence: CDR1 SGHNT, CDR2 YYREEE (reference sequence). V dropped 0 bases and J dropped 2 bases, with 12 bases sitting between them. The CDR3 reads CASSLGWRSPYEQYF. CDR3 nucleotide sequence: TGTGCCAGCAGCTTGGGATGGAGGTCCCCCTACGAGCAGTACTTC. The whole variable domain, filled in from reference TRBV5-4 and TRBJ2-7, reads ETGVTQSPTHLIKTRGQQVTLRCSSQSGHNTVSWYQQALGQGPQFIFQYYREEENGRGNFPPRFSGLQFPNYSSELNVNALELDDSALYLCASSLGWRSPYEQYFGPGTRLTVT.

This clonotype was observed a handful of times. The chain has TRBV27 and TRBJ1-2, with TRBD1 as a possible D gene (5 bases). This CDR3 has 12 residues. The germline gives CDR1 MNHEY, CDR2 SMNVEV (reference sequence). V was pared by 3 bases and J by 6 bases, with 8 bases between. CDR3 nucleotides: TGTGCCAGCAGTTTTAGGGGTAATGGCTACACCTTC. This gives the protein CASSFRGNGYTF.

The chain combines TRBV27 with TRBJ2-7; unclear D gene. This CDR3 has 13 residues. V was clipped by 3 bases and J by 7 bases, with 13 bases between them. Germline values: CDR1 MNHEY, CDR2 SMNVEV (reference sequence). CDR3 coding DNA: TGTGCCAGCAGTTTCGGGTGGCAGCGAGAGCAGTACTTC. This sequence encodes CASSFGWQREQYF.

In its sample, this clonotype was seen many times. The chain is built from TRBV15 and TRBJ1-5; D gene unclear. V dropped 2 bases and J dropped 11 bases, with 13 bases sitting between them. The length of the CDR3 is 13 residues. Germline CDR1 reads LNHNV; CDR2 reads YYDKDF (reference sequence). CDR3 protein: CATSRNVRQAQHF. CDR3 coding DNA: TGTGCCACCAGCAGAAACGTAAGGCAGGCCCAGCATTTT.

The sample holds one count of this clonotype. This could be a read error, since a much larger clone is one nucleotide away. The chain combines TRBV7-3 with TRBJ2-2; D may be TRBD1 (5 bases). Germline CDR1 reads SGHTA; CDR2 reads FQGTGA. The CDR3 length is 14 residues. The CDR3: CAGSLDRNTGELFF. DNA of the CDR3: TGTGCCGGCAGCTTAGACAGAAACACCGGGGAGCTGTTTTTT.

By proportion, this clonotype is medium-sized. Here the CDR3 reads CAWSVQVQYEQYF. CDR3 in DNA: TGTGCCTGGAGTGTACAGGTCCAGTACGAGCAGTACTTC. This chain links TRBV30 with TRBJ2-7; a possible D gene is TRBD1 (5 bases). CDR1 and CDR2 from the germline V gene are GTSNPN and SVGIG (reference sequence). Between the trimmed V and J ends, which lost 0 bases and 4 bases, there was a span of 10 bases. The CDR3 consists of 13 residues.

This clonotype appeared many times. The V gene is TRBV7-2, the J gene TRBJ1-1, with 10 bases fitting TRBD1. The length of the CDR3 is 16 residues. Trimming took 4 bases from V and 4 from J; bases not matched to a gene: 9. CDR1 SGHTA and CDR2 FQGNSA come from the germline V gene. The CDR3: CASSSPRQGASTEAFF. CDR3 in DNA: TGTGCCAGCAGCTCCCCTCGACAGGGGGCTTCCACTGAAGCTTTCTTT.

This clonotype occurred a few times. This chain uses TRBV9 with TRBJ2-5; 9 bases fit TRBD1. This CDR3 region has 14 residues. From germline, CDR1 is SGDLS and CDR2 YYNGEE. V was clipped by 4 bases and J by 4 bases; unmatched bases: 5. In DNA, the CDR3 is TGTGCCAGCAGCCCATACAGGGGGCGAGAGACCCAGTACTTC. Its protein is CASSPYRGRETQYF.

With regard to this clonotype: One end of the junction fails to match germline, which may point to a read error. V usage is TRBV10-3 and J usage is TRBJ2-3; D remains ambiguous. In germline, CDR1 is ENHRY, CDR2 SYGVKD. This CDR3 is 12 amino acids long. CDR3 sequence reads: CLAKGSTDTQYF. In DNA, the CDR3 is TGCCTGGCCAAGGGAAGCACAGATACGCAGTATTTT.

This clonotype occurred a few times. The CDR3 DNA is TGCAGTGCTACTAGCGAACAGGCGAACACCGGGGAGCTGTTTTTT. It is translated as CSATSEQANTGELFF. The chain has TRBV20-1 and TRBJ2-2, with D possibly TRBD2 on 6 matching bases. This CDR3 spans 15 amino acids. Trimming stripped 4 bases from V and 0 bases from J, with 12 bases between. CDR1 and CDR2 (germline): DFQATT, SNEGSKA (reference sequence).

The gene calls are TRBV20-1 and TRBJ1-3; TRBD1 agrees at 8 bases. V dropped 1 base and J dropped 6; count of bases not matched to a gene: 11. This CDR3 has 16 residues. Germline CDR1 is DFQATT and CDR2 is SNEGSKA (reference sequence). The CDR3 nucleotides are TGCAGTGCTAGAGGGATCCCGGGACAGGAGGAAAACACCATATATTTT. This gives the protein CSARGIPGQEENTIYF.